This is a list of T cell receptor beta chains from one sample in a study of radiation and T cells in renal cell carcinoma. Only in-frame clones appear in the TCRdb table, and some are missing; sequencing was by immunoSEQ multiplex PCR. In the table there are 110,000 to 150,000 clones, less than 85% of which are singletons. Source: blood, taken from a patient whose treatment included radiotherapy and nephrectomy. The receptors were sampled from a woman aged 45-59 years with renal cell carcinoma. Both conserved end residues are part of each CDR3. The D gene is left open where the match is weak. Size is stated for part of the rows, as once, few or many counts, or as a class when the clone is expanded.

clone_size j_call d_call v_call cdr3_nt cdr3_aa
- TRBJ1-2 - TRBV28 TGTGCCAGCAGTCCCTCCTCTGGCCAGGCTTATGGCTACACCTTC CASSPSSGQAYGYTF
- TRBJ1-1 - TRBV4-3 TGCGCCAGCAGCCAAGATTCGGCAGGGGTAGCTGAAGCTTTCTTT CASSQDSAGVAEAFF
- TRBJ1-2 - TRBV18 TGTGCCAGCTCACCAATGGCAGAAAATAACTATGGCTACACCTTC CASSPMAENNYGYTF
- TRBJ1-4 TRBD1 TRBV5-1 TGCGCCAGCAGCCCGGTACTTCAGGGGGCGAATGAAAAACTGTTTTTT CASSPVLQGANEKLFF
- TRBJ2-7 TRBD2 TRBV7-8 TGTGCCAGCAGCTTCGCCGGAACTAGCGGGAGGGTCTACGAGCAGTACTTC CASSFAGTSGRVYEQYF
- TRBJ2-7 - TRBV6-5 TGTGCCAGCAGCCAGACGTCAGGGTACGAGCAGTACTTC CASSQTSGYEQYF
- TRBJ2-5 - TRBV7-2 TGTGCCAGCAGCATCAATAGCGGTGGGGAGACCCAGTACTTC CASSINSGGETQYF
- TRBJ1-1 TRBD1 TRBV18 TGTGCCAGCTCACTAACCGGGACAGGGGTCACTGAAGCTTTCTTT CASSLTGTGVTEAFF
- TRBJ2-3 - TRBV7-2 TGTGCCAGCAGCTTAAATTCTCCCGATACGCAGTATTTT CASSLNSPDTQYF
- TRBJ1-5 - TRBV2 TGTGCCAGCAGTAATAGGGGCCATAGCAATCAGCCCCAGCATTTT CASSNRGHSNQPQHF
- TRBJ1-4 - TRBV9 TGTGCCAGCAGCGTACATGTCGATAATGAAAAACTGTTTTTT CASSVHVDNEKLFF
- TRBJ1-6 TRBD1 TRBV5-4 TGTGCCAGCAGCCACAGGGGGGATAATTCACCCCTCCACTTT CASSHRGDNSPLHF
- TRBJ2-3 - TRBV5-6 TGTGCCAGCAGCTTGGTGGCAGGGGACCTCCTTAGCACAGATACGCAGTATTTT CASSLVAGDLLSTDTQYF
few TRBJ1-3 - TRBV5-1 TGCGCCAGCAGCCCGATGGGCTCTGGAAACACCATATATTTT CASSPMGSGNTIYF
- TRBJ2-1 - TRBV28 TGTGCCAGCAGTTTAACGCATTACAATGAGCAGTTCTTC CASSLTHYNEQFF
- TRBJ2-2 TRBD2 TRBV10-3 TGTGCCACCCGGGCGGGGGGCGACACCGGGGAGCTGTTTTTT CATRAGGDTGELFF
- TRBJ1-1 - TRBV5-1 TGCGCCAGCAGCGGGAAACGGACTCGGAACACTGAAGCTTTCTTT CASSGKRTRNTEAFF
- TRBJ2-7 - TRBV7-2 TGTGCCAGCAGCTTAGCGCAAGGGGTCGAGCAGTACTTC CASSLAQGVEQYF
- TRBJ1-2 TRBD1 TRBV7-9 TGTGCCAGCAGCTTAGGAGACAGGGGTTATGGCTACACCTTC CASSLGDRGYGYTF
- TRBJ2-7 TRBD2 TRBV19 TGTGCCAGTAGTACACTACTGGGGAGGGAGTCCTACGAGCAGTACTTC CASSTLLGRESYEQYF
- TRBJ1-1 - TRBV10-2 TGCGCCAGCAGTGAAGCCCCATCATCTCTGAACACTGAAGCTTTCTTT CASSEAPSSLNTEAFF
few TRBJ1-2 - TRBV10-1 TGCGCCAGCAGTGATAACACCAACTATGGCTACACCTTC CASSDNTNYGYTF
- TRBJ1-2 - TRBV6-5 TGTGCCAGCAGCCGGGGGCTGGGGTATGGCTACACCTTC CASSRGLGYGYTF
- TRBJ2-7 TRBD1 TRBV11-2 TGTGCCAGCAGCTTAGTTAGGGGACAGGGACTCTACGAGCAGTACTTC CASSLVRGQGLYEQYF
few TRBJ2-3 TRBD2 TRBV19 TGTGCCAGTAGTCCCCGGACTAGGGGCGATACGCAGTATTTT CASSPRTRGDTQYF
- TRBJ1-2 TRBD1 TRBV4-1 TGCGCCAGCAGCCAAGAAGGGACAGTCGCCTATGGCTACACCTTC CASSQEGTVAYGYTF
- TRBJ1-1 - TRBV7-2 TGTGCCAGCAGCTTACAAGGGCTCGAAGCTTTCTTT CASSLQGLEAFF
once TRBJ2-7 - TRBV7-9 TGTGCCAGCAGCCCAGGGGGGGGGCCCCACGAGCAGTACTTC CASSPGGGPHEQYF
- TRBJ1-1 - TRBV2 TGTGCCAGCAGTCGAATGGTAACAGAGTCGAACACTGAAGCTTTCTTT CASSRMVTESNTEAFF
- TRBJ2-7 TRBD1 TRBV5-4 TGTGCCAGCAGCTTGGAAATACAGGGGAGCTCCTACGAGCAGTACTTC CASSLEIQGSSYEQYF
once TRBJ2-2 TRBD1 TRBV4-3 TGCGCCAGCAGCCTCGACAGGGTCACTAACTCCGGGGAGCTGTTTTTT CASSLDRVTNSGELFF
- TRBJ1-5 - TRBV7-2 TGTGCCAGCAGCTTAGAGTTGACAGCGGGCCAGCCCCAGCATTTT CASSLELTAGQPQHF
- TRBJ1-3 TRBD1 TRBV5-4 TGTGCCAGCAGCTTGGAAGGTGTGACAGGGTCATATTTT CASSLEGVTGSYF
- TRBJ2-7 - TRBV11-2 TGTGCCAGCAGCTTAGCCACCGCTAGCTCACCCTACGAGCAGTACTTC CASSLATASSPYEQYF
- TRBJ1-5 - TRBV5-4 TGTGCCAGCAGCTTGGCTGGGGAGAGCAATCAGCCCCAGCATTTT CASSLAGESNQPQHF
- TRBJ2-5 - TRBV7-2 TGTGCCAGCAGCAGAGTTACAACGTACCAGTACTTC CASSRVTTYQYF
- TRBJ1-3 - TRBV18 TGTGCCAGCTCACCACAGGGAAACACCATATATTTT CASSPQGNTIYF
- TRBJ1-1 TRBD1 TRBV7-2 TGTGCCAGCAGCCGGACAGGGAACACTGAAGCTTTCTTT CASSRTGNTEAFF
- TRBJ1-1 - TRBV9 TGTGCCAGCAGCGTAGCTGGTCGAGACCAAGCTTTCTTT CASSVAGRDQAFF
- TRBJ2-5 TRBD1 TRBV7-6 TGTGCCAGCAGCCACGCCGGGACAGAAGAGACCCAGTACTTC CASSHAGTEETQYF
- TRBJ2-1 TRBD2 TRBV6-8 TGTGCCAGCAGTTATGAGCGACAAGCGGGAGGGCTTGTTGAGCAGTTCTTC CASSYERQAGGLVEQFF
- TRBJ2-3 - TRBV9 TGTGCCAGCAGCCCCATGGCGGGGGCCATCACAGATACGCAGTATTTT CASSPMAGAITDTQYF
- TRBJ1-6 - TRBV20-1 TGCAGTGCTCGGGACACCGGACCCCTCCACTTT CSARDTGPLHF
- TRBJ1-2 - TRBV4-3 TGCGCCAGCAGCCAAAAGGGGACACAACGCGGCTATGGCTACACCTTC CASSQKGTQRGYGYTF
- TRBJ1-5 TRBD1 TRBV2 TGTGCCAGTTCCGGGACAGGGGGTTATCAGCCCCAGCATTTT CASSGTGGYQPQHF
few TRBJ1-5 - TRBV7-9 TGTGCCAGCAGCTTCGACGGGACTCAGCCCCAGCATTTT CASSFDGTQPQHF
- TRBJ1-2 - TRBV7-2 TGTGCCAGCAGCTTGGCGACAGAGCGATATGGCTACACCTTC CASSLATERYGYTF
- TRBJ2-3 - TRBV7-2 TGTGCCAGCAGCTTAGGTTTGGGGTACACAGATACGCAGTATTTT CASSLGLGYTDTQYF
- TRBJ2-2 - TRBV7-2 TGTGCCAGCAGCTTGGGTAGCGCGGCCGGGGAGCTGTTTTTT CASSLGSAAGELFF
- TRBJ1-1 - TRBV27 TGTGCCAGCATGGCCAGGGTGAACACTGAAGCTTTCTTT CASMARVNTEAFF
- TRBJ2-2 - TRBV6-5 TGTGCCAGCAGTCAGAACACCGGGGAGCTGTTTTTT CASSQNTGELFF
once TRBJ2-3 - TRBV11-2 TGTGCCAGCAGCTTAGGAGCTCAAGATACGCAGTATTTT CASSLGAQDTQYF
- TRBJ1-5 TRBD1 TRBV6-6 TGTGCCAGCAGGGCAGGGGACAGGGGGCATCAGCCCCAGCATTTT CASRAGDRGHQPQHF
- TRBJ1-2 - TRBV9 TGTGCCAGCAGCGTAGAGGGCAGGATGGGCTATGGCTACACCTTC CASSVEGRMGYGYTF
- TRBJ1-2 - TRBV28 TGTGCCAGCAGACCTTCGTGGGGCTACACCTTC CASRPSWGYTF
- TRBJ1-1 - TRBV2 TGTGCCAGCAGTGAAGGTTATCGGCAGGGCGGAACTGAAGCTTTCTTT CASSEGYRQGGTEAFF